This T cell receptor (beta chain) was sequenced in a study of T cell repertoires in cytomegalovirus infection. Study overall: It can be stated that public TCR beta signatures indicated CMV infection as well as a matching HLA type.

Turning to this clonotype: Its antigen is undetermined. This clone may be a read error of a much larger clone one base away.

From the reads, TCRdb called clonotypes with MiXCR, one entry per CDR3 protein. The sample consists of more than 350,000 distinct CDR3 sequences, roughly 30% of them appearing once. Study findings and constraints: Carriage of CMV together with the relevant HLA was identifiable through cumulative public TCR beta family frequency. Predominance within the ex vivo response was attributable to HLA-C-restricted CMV-specific TCR beta clonotypes.

The clonotype was recovered from a human donor in good health (CMV status not recorded). Some clones in this sample may be carry-over from other donors' samples. The sequenced sample was PBMCs.

CDR3 DNA sequence: TGTGCCATCACCGCGGACAGGGGGATTCAGCCCCAGCATTTT. Amino acids: CAITADRGIQPQHF. The chain employs TRBV6-1 and TRBJ1-5, with 10 bases matching TRBD1. V was pared by 10 bases and J by 6 bases, with 9 bases of the junction left unmatched. CDR1 is MNHNS and CDR2 is SASEGT in the germline V gene. CDR3 length equals 14 residues.